A single sample gave rise to the 14 T cell receptor beta chains below, sequenced in a study of beta chain features in type 1 diabetes (dated by TCRdb to the late 2010s). The library was obtained by the immunoSEQ multiplex PCR assay. The entire amount of isolated RNA was reverse transcribed using the High Capacity cDNA Reverse Transcription Kit, so the sequenced TCRB transcripts were expressed ones. TCRdb mirrors the immuneACCESS table, restricted to in-frame sequences. Some clones are absent from its copies; in checked studies, under half trace to an unresolved V gene, and the reason for the others is unknown. The sample table records fewer than 200,000 clones; roughly 8.1% of these occur just once. Of the sample, 0.55% to 0.75% falls within the top ten clones. The specimen sequenced was central memory CD4+ T cells from blood. Receptors originate from a man aged 18 to 30 in good health.

The rearrangement links TRBV5-1 to TRBJ2-2; TRBD1 is a possible D gene (6 bases). With 1 base removed from V and 0 bases from J, the gap between germline ends came to 16 bases. The CDR3 runs to 18 residues. CDR1 is SGHRS, CDR2 YFSETQ, per germline. The CDR3 DNA reads TGCGCCAGCAGCTTGAGGGTACAGGGCCCTGCGAACACCGGGGAGCTGTTTTTT. Translated, it gives CASSLRVQGPANTGELFF.

The chain links TRBV30 to TRBJ1-1; D ambiguous. There are 12 residues in the CDR3. Per the germline V gene, CDR1 is GTSNPN and CDR2 is SVGIG (reference sequence). V lost 5 bases and J 4 bases, leaving 11 bases between the germline ends. The chain's CDR3 is CAWGGRTTEAFF. CDR3 DNA sequence: TGTGCCTGGGGAGGACGCACCACTGAAGCTTTCTTT.

V gene TRBV25-1 combines with J gene TRBJ1-2, with 7 bases lining up with TRBD1. The J segment lost 4 bases and the V segment lost 5 bases, leaving 13 bases of the junction unmatched. Germline-derived CDR1 and CDR2 are MGHDK and SYGVNS. The CDR3 has 16 residues. CDR3 sequence (DNA): TGTGCCAGCAGTCCCACTACTGACAGGGCGGCCTATGGCTACACCTTC. This encodes CASSPTTDRAAYGYTF.

This clone has a handful of counts. The rearrangement joins TRBV5-4 to TRBJ2-5; D possibly corresponds to TRBD1 (6 bases). V lost 1 base and J lost 1, with 8 bases in between. Germline V lookup: CDR1 SGHNT, CDR2 YYREEE (reference sequence). This CDR3 has 14 amino acids. CDR3 in amino acids: CASSLTGTQETQYF. The CDR3 nucleotides read TGTGCCAGCAGCTTGACAGGGACCCAAGAGACCCAGTACTTC.

J is TRBJ2-7 and V is TRBV30, with TRBD2 matching over 7 bases. Germline V gene sequence: CDR1 GTSNPN, CDR2 SVGIG (reference sequence). There are 15 residues in the CDR3. With V trimmed by 5 bases and J by 3 bases, 13 bases remained unmatched. CDR3 amino acids: CAWVHRASGNYEQYF. In DNA, the CDR3 is TGTGCCTGGGTACACCGGGCTAGCGGCAACTACGAGCAGTACTTC.

The rearrangement joins TRBV7-2 to TRBJ2-7; tentatively, D is TRBD1 (6 bases). V dropped 0 bases and J dropped 6 bases, with 12 bases sitting between them. Germline V gives CDR1 SGHTA, CDR2 FQGNSA. The CDR3 spans 14 residues. This CDR3 is CASSLARGGSEQYF. CDR3 DNA sequence: TGTGCCAGCAGCTTAGCGCGTGGGGGCAGCGAGCAGTACTTC.

The table lists this clone with many counts. The gene calls are TRBV29-1 and TRBJ2-7; TRBD2 is a possible D gene (7 bases). V lost 6 bases and J 2 bases, leaving 14 bases between the germline ends. CDR3 size: 13 residues. The germline V gene has CDR1 SQVTM and CDR2 ANQGSEA. The CDR3 DNA reads as TGCAGCGTGCCCCGAGGGGGGGCCTACGAGCAGTACTTC. It yields the protein CSVPRGGAYEQYF.

This clone showed up many times. This chain joins TRBV7-9 and TRBJ2-1; TRBD1 agrees at 9 bases. V lost 11 bases, J lost 5 bases, and 10 bases stayed unmatched. The CDR3 spans 14 residues. The V gene's germline CDR1 is SEHNR and CDR2 FQNEAQ (reference sequence). The CDR3 sequence: CAGRRTGEHNEQFF. In nucleotides, the CDR3 is TGTGCCGGTCGCCGGACAGGGGAACACAATGAGCAGTTCTTC.

This clone was observed many times. This rearrangement joins TRBV25-1 to TRBJ2-5; possibly TRBD1 for D (5 bases). The V gene lost 1 base and the J gene lost 3 bases, with 9 bases spanning the gap. This CDR3 contains 14 residues. CDR1 and CDR2 from the germline V gene are MGHDK and SYGVNS. Here the CDR3 reads CASSESQVEETQYF. The CDR3 nucleotides are TGTGCCAGCAGTGAATCACAGGTAGAAGAGACCCAGTACTTC.

This chain uses TRBV2 with TRBJ1-2, with a possible D match to TRBD1 (5 bases). V was cut by 2 bases and J by 6 bases, with 7 bases left in between. The length of the CDR3 is 12 residues. Germline V gene sequence: CDR1 SNHLY, CDR2 FYNNEI. CDR3: CASSESRDGYTF. DNA for the CDR3: TGTGCCAGCAGTGAATCCAGGGATGGCTACACCTTC.

This chain links TRBV7-2 with TRBJ1-1; weak D call: TRBD1 (6 bases). Germline V CDR1 and CDR2: SGHTA, FQGNSA. V lost 2 bases and J 4 bases, leaving 14 bases between the germline ends. The CDR3 is 15 residues long. CDR3 DNA: TGTGCCAGCAGCTTACGGGGGCCGGGAGGCACTGAAGCTTTCTTT. Protein product: CASSLRGPGGTEAFF. Full variable domain (missing parts from reference TRBV7-2 and TRBJ1-1): GAGVSQSPSNKVTEKGKDVELRCDPISGHTALYWYRQSLGQGLEFLIYFQGNSAPDKSGLPSDRFSAERTGGSVSTLTIQRTQQEDSAVYLCASSLRGPGGTEAFFGQGTRLTVV.

The CDR3 reads CASSNRVAEANVLTF. The CDR3 bases are TGTGCCAGCAGTAACAGGGTTGCTGAGGCCAACGTCCTGACTTTC. The chain employs TRBV28 and TRBJ2-6; the D gene is possibly TRBD1 (6 bases). Trimming removed 5 bases at V and 6 bases at J, with 14 bases between. The CDR3 spans 15 residues. Germline V gene sequence: CDR1 MDHEN, CDR2 SYDVKM.

This clone was counted between two and nine times. CDR3 region: CASSQQGQGTDTQYF. The CDR3 DNA reads as TGTGCCAGCAGTCAACAGGGACAGGGGACAGATACGCAGTATTTT. This chain joins TRBV6-5 and TRBJ2-3; 10 nucleotides line up with TRBD1. The germline gives CDR1 MNHEY, CDR2 SVGAGI. The ends lost 5 bases at V and 3 bases at J; junction bases unmatched: 5. This CDR3 has 15 amino acids.

The V gene is TRBV5-1, the J gene TRBJ1-2; D remains unclear. The germline V gene has CDR1 SGHRS and CDR2 YFSETQ. The CDR3 sequence is 16 residues long. V lost 4 bases and J lost 3, with 19 bases in between. CDR3 DNA: TGCGCCAGCAGCCGCGAGATAAGATCCGAATACTATGGCTACACCTTC. Its translation is CASSREIRSEYYGYTF.